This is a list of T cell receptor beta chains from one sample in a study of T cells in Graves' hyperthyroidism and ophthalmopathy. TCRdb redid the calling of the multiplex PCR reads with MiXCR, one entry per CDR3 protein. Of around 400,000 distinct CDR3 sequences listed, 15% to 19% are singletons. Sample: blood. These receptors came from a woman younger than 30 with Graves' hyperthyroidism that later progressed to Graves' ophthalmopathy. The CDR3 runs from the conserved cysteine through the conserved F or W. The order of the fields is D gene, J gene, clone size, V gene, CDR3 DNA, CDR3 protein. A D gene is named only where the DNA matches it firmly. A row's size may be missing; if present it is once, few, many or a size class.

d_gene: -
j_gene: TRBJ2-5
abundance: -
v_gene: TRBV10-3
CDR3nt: TGTGCCATCAGTGATCCTGGAGGAGAGGCCCAGTACTTC
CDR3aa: CAISDPGGEAQYF

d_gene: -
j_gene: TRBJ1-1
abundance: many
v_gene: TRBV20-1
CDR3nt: TGCAGTGCTAGAGATGAGGGAAATGACTTTCCTTTGGGAGCTTTCTTT
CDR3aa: CSARDEGNDFPLGAFF

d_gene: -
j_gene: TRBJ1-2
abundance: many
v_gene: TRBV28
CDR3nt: TGTGCCAGCAGTCCATACAGGGTAGCAATCGGCTACACCTTC
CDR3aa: CASSPYRVAIGYTF

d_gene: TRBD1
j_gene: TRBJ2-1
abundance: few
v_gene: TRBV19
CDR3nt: TGTGCCAGTAGCTACACCAAGGACAGGAGCTCCTACAATGAGCAGTTCTTC
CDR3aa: CASSYTKDRSSYNEQFF

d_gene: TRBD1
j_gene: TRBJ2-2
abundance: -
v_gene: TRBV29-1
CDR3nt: TGCAGCGTTGATTGGACAGGGACCGGGGAGCTGTTTTTT
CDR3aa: CSVDWTGTGELFF

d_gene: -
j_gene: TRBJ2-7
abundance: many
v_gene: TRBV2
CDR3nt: TGTGCCAGCAGTACGACAATTTCCTCCTACGAGCAGTACTTC
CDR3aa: CASSTTISSYEQYF

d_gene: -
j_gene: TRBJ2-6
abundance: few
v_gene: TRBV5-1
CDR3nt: TGCGCCAGCAGCTTGGGACATTGGTCTGGGGCCAACGTCCTGACTTTC
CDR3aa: CASSLGHWSGANVLTF

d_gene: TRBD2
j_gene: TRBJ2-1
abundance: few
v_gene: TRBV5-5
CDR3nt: TGTGCCAGCAGCCGGGAGCGGACTAGCGGGACCGGATCCTACAATGAGCAGTTCTTC
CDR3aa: CASSRERTSGTGSYNEQFF

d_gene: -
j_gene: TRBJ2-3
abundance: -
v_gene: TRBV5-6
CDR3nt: TGTGCCAGCAGCTCTATAGGGACAGATACGCAGTATTTT
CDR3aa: CASSSIGTDTQYF

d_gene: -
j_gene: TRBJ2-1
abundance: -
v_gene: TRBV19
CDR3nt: TGTGCCAGTAGTAAGACTCCCTACAATGAGCAGTTCTTC
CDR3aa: CASSKTPYNEQFF

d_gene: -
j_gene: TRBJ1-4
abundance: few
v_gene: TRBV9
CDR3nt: TGTGCCAGCAGCGTGAACACTGATGAAAAACTGTTTTTT
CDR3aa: CASSVNTDEKLFF

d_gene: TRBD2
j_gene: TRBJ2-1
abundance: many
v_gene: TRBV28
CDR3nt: TGTGCCAGCACCATTCAAAGACTAGCACCTGAGAGGAATGAGCAGTTCTTC
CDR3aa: CASTIQRLAPERNEQFF

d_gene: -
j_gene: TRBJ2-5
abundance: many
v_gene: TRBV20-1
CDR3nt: TGCAGTGCTAGACCCCGTGGCGGGTATGGGGAGACCCAGTACTTC
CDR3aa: CSARPRGGYGETQYF

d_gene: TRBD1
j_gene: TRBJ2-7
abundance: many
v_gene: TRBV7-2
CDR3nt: TGTGCCAGCAGCCGCCCGCCTATTATCTACGGGACAGGGCACGAGCAGTACTTC
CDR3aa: CASSRPPIIYGTGHEQYF

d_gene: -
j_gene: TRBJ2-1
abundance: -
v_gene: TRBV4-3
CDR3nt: TGCGCCAGCAGCCAAGATCTAGGGGCCCTCTACAATGAGCAGTTCTTC
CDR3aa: CASSQDLGALYNEQFF

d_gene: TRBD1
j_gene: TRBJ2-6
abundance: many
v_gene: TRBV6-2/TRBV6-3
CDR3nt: TGTGCCAGCAGTCTCACAGGGGGCTCTGGGGCCAACGTCCTGACTTTC
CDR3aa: CASSLTGGSGANVLTF

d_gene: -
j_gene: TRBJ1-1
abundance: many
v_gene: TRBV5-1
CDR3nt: TGCGCCAGCAGCTTGGGGGGCTCAGGGGTCAACACTGAAGCTTTCTTT
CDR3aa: CASSLGGSGVNTEAFF

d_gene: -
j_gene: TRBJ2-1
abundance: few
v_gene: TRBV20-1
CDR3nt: TGCAGTGCTAGTTGGCTTTACAATGAGCAGTTCTTC
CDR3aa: CSASWLYNEQFF

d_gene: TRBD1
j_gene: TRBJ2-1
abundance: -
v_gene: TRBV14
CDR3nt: TGTGCCAGCAGCCAAAATCGGGACAGGGTGTTCTTC
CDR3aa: CASSQNRDRVFF

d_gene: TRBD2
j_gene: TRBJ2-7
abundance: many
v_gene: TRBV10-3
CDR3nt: TGTGCCATCGCCGGGACTAGTCCCTACGAGCAGTACTTC
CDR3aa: CAIAGTSPYEQYF

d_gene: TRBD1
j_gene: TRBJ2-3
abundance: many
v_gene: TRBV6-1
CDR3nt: TGTGCCAGCAGTCACAGGACAGGGGCTTTCACAGATACGCAGTATTTT
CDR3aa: CASSHRTGAFTDTQYF

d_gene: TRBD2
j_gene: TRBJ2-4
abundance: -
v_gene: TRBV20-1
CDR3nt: TGCAGTGCTAGACCTAGCGGGAGGGGAAAAAACATTCAGTACTTC
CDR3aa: CSARPSGRGKNIQYF

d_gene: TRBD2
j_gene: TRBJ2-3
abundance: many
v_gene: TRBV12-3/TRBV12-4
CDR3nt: TGTGCCAGCAGTTTAGGTCGTCGGGGACTAGCGGTCAGCACAGATACGCAGTATTTT
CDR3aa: CASSLGRRGLAVSTDTQYF

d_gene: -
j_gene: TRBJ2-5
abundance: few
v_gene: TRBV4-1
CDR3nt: TGCGCCAGCAGCCAAAGAAGGGTCCAAGAGACCCAGTACTTC
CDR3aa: CASSQRRVQETQYF

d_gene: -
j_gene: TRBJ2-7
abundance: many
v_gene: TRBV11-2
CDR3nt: TGTGCCAGCAGCTTACGGGGTCCCAGCTCCTACGAGCAGTACTTC
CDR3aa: CASSLRGPSSYEQYF

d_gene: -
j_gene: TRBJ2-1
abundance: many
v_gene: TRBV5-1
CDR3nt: TGTGCCAGCAGTTTATTGGCGGGTAGCTCCTACAATGAGCAGTTCTTC
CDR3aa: CASSLLAGSSYNEQFF

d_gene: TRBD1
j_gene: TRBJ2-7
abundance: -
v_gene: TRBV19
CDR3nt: TGTGCCAGTAGTACCACGACAGGGGGCGAGCAGTACTTC
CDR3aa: CASSTTTGGEQYF

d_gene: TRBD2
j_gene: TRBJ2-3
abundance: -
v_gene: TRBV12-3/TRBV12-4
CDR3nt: TGTGCCAGCAGCCCGATTGGGCGGGAGGGCCTCACAGATACGCAGTATTTT
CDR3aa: CASSPIGREGLTDTQYF

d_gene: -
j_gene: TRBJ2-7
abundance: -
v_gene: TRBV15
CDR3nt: TGTGCCACAGCCCCGCCCCCAGGGAGAGGAGCCTACGAGCAGTACTTC
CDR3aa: CATAPPPGRGAYEQYF

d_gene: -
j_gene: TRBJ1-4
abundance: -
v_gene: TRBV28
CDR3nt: TGTGCCAGCAGTTTATATCAGGCCTCTAATGGAAAACTGTTTTTT
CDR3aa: CASSLYQASNGKLFF

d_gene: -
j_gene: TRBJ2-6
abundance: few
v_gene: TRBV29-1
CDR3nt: TGCAGCGTTGAATTCTCAGTGGCCCCGGGGGCCAACGTCCTGACTTTC
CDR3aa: CSVEFSVAPGANVLTF

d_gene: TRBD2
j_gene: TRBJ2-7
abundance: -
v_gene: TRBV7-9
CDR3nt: TGTGTCAGCAGCCGTCCTGGACTAGCGGGTGGCGGCAACGAGCAGTACTTC
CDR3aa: CVSSRPGLAGGGNEQYF

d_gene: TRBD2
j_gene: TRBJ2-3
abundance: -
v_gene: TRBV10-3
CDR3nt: TGTGCCATCAGTCCCACCCTAGCGGTGGGCCCAGATACGCAGTATTTT
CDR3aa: CAISPTLAVGPDTQYF

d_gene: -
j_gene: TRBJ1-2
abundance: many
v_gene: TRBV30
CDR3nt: TGTGCCTGGAGTGTGGCAGCTAACTATGGCTACACCTTC
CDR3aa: CAWSVAANYGYTF

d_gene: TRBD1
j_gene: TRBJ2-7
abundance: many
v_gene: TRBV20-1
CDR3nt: TGCAGTGCTAGAGATCTCCCCCGGACAGGGATCCACGAGCAGTACTTC
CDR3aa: CSARDLPRTGIHEQYF

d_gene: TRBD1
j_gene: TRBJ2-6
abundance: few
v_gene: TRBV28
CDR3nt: TGTGCCAGCAGTTTTAACCCGGGACAGGGCTACTCTGGGGCCAACGTCCTGACTTTC
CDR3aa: CASSFNPGQGYSGANVLTF

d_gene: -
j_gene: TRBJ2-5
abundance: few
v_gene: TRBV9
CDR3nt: TGTGCCAGCAATAGGGGGGAAGAGACCCAGTACTTC
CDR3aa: CASNRGEETQYF

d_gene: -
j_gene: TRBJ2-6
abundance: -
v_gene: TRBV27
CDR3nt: TGTGCCAGCAGAACAATGGGGGTAGGGGGAGGACTTCACTCTGGGGCCAACGTCCTGACTTTC
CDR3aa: CASRTMGVGGGLHSGANVLTF

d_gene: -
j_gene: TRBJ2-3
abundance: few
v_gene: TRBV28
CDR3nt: TGTGCCAGCAGTTTAAGGAGTAGCTCAGATACGCAGTATTTT
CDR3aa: CASSLRSSSDTQYF

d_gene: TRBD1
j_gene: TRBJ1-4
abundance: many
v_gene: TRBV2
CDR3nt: TGTGCCAGCAGGACGGGACAGAATAATGAAAAACTGTTTTTT
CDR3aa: CASRTGQNNEKLFF

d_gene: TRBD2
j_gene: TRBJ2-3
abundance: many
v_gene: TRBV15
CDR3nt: TGTGCCACCAGCAGAGATCCCACTAGCGCCAGCACAGATACGCAGTATTTT
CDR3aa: CATSRDPTSASTDTQYF

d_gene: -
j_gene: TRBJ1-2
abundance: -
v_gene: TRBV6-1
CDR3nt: TGTGCCAGCACCCTATCTGGGGGACACAGAAACTATGGCTACACCTTC
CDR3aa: CASTLSGGHRNYGYTF

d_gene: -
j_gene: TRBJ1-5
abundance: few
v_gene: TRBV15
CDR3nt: TGTGCCACCAGCAGAGAGAGGGAGGGAACCTCCAATCAGCCCCAGCATTTT
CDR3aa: CATSREREGTSNQPQHF

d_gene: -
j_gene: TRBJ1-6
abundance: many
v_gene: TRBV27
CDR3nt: TGTGCCAGCAGTTTATCCGCGACACCACCCCTCCACTTT
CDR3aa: CASSLSATPPLHF

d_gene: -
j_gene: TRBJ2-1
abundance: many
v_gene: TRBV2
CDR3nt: TGTGCCAGCAGTGAAGAGCGGGCAGTTGAGCAGTTCTTC
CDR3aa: CASSEERAVEQFF

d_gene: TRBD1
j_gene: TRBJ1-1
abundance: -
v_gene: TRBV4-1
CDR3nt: TGCGCCAGCAGCCAACCACTAGACAGGGATAGTGATGAAGCTTTCTTT
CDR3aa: CASSQPLDRDSDEAFF

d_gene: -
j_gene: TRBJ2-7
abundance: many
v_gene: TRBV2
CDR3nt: TGTGCCAGCAATCCAGGGGTGAATGAGCAGTACTTC
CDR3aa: CASNPGVNEQYF

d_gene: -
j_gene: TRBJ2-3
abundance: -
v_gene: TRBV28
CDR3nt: TGTGCCAGCAGTTTCCGCGGGGCCCGCCCAGATACGCAGTATTTT
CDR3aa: CASSFRGARPDTQYF

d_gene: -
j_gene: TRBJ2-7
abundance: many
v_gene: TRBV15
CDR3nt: TGTGCCACCAGCAGAGATCCGGCAGGGAGCTCCTACGAGCAGTACTTC
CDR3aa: CATSRDPAGSSYEQYF